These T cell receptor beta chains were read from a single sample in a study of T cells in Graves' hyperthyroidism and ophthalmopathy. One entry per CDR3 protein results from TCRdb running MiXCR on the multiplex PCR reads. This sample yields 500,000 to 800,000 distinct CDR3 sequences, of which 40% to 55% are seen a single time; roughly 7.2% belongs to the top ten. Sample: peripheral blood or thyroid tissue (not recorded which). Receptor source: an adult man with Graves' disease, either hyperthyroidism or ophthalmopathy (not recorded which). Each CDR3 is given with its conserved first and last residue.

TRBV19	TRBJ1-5	CASTTVSNQPQHF
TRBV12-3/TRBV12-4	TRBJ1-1	CASSVDQGETEAFF
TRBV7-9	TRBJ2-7	CASSRPDRGHHEQYF
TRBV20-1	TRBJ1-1	CSYDGDTEAFF
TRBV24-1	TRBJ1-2	CATSDSRQGNGYTF
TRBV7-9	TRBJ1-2	CAGAGPINDGYTF
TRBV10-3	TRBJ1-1	CAIRDQGQGGEAFF
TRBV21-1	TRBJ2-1	CASRNGLAYDNEQFF
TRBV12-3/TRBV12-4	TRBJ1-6	CASSLLRDLPAYNSPLHF
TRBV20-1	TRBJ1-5	CSARLYSNQPQHF
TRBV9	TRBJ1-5	CASSVGFQPQHF
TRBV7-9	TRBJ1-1	CASSLRTGGGTEAFF
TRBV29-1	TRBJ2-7	CSVEGGTGNSYEQYF
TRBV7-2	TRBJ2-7	CASRGGSGDTYEQYF
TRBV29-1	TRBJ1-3	CSVVARNSGNTIYF
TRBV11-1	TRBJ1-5	CASSFDGHANQPQHF
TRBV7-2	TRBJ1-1	CASSYSSQGSEAFF
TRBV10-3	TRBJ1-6	CAIRPLGLNSPLHF
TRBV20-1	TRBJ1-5	CSASRDRGRGQPQHF
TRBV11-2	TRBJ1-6	CASSSRGGSYNSPLHF
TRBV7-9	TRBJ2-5	CASSSGIYHETQYF
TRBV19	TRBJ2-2	CASKSGGQETGELFF
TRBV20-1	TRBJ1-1	CSAVDRGVSEAFF
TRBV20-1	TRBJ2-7	CSALPVISGQWEQYF
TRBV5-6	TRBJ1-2	CASKARAVYGYTF
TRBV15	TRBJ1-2	CATSRGQVDGYTF
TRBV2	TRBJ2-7	CASMGGRYEQYF
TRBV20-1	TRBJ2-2	CSARDDRATGELFF
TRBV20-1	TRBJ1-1	CSARSGAMNTEAFF
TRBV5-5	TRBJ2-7	CASSWGQGEYEQYF
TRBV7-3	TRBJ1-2	CASSQAALGQNYGYTF
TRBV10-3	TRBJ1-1	CAISYRENTEAFF
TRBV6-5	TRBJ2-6	CASTWTEAF
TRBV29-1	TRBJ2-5	CSVVETQETQYF
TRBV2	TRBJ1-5	CASSAREGGQPQHF
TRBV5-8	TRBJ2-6	CASSPRAVRSGANVLTF
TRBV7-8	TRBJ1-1	CASSLAAGVNTEAFF
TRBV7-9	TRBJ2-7	CASSWVLQGYEQYF
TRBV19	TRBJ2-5	CASSALGGWETQYF
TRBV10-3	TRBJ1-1	CAISGGQGRTEAFF
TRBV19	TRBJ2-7	CASSTGQGRSYEQYF
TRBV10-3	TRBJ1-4	CAISESGTGLKGKLFF
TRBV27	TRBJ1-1	CASSPFEPPVFF
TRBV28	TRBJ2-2	CASSLTTNTGELFF
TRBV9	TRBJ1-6	CASSVSREWENSPLHF
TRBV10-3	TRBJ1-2	CAISESGVDGYTF